What follows describes a single TCR beta chain. V lost 4 bases and J lost 1, with 16 bases in between. The CDR3 loop spans 16 amino acids. Germline loops: CDR1 SGHRS, CDR2 YFSETQ. Study processing details: Reference gene primer amplification gave nucleated cell count estimates. The assay was immunoSEQ multiplex PCR, and TCRdb's table has in-frame clones only and misses some. V and J calls and clone size are those listed in that table; D and trimming were worked out from the DNA. The table includes more than 25,000 clones, roughly 84% detected once. The data originate from a study of blood T cell repertoires in COVID-19. Looking at the study overall: COVID-19 samples from acute and convalescent phases originated in the United States, Italy and Spain. In each case, the material was cDNA or gDNA derived from T cells, B-cell-depleted T cells, or PBMCs.

The receptor's source is a man older than 75 with active COVID-19. The chain carries TRBV5-1 and TRBJ2-3; D might be TRBD2 (7 bases). The sample was peripheral blood. CDR3 nucleotide sequence: TGCGCCAGCAGCAGCCGGGGGGCTAAGGGCACAGATACGCAGTATTTT. This gives the protein CASSSRGAKGTDTQYF.